Sequencing of this T cell receptor beta chain was carried out in a study of CD8 T cells in Susac syndrome. The authors reverse transcribed roughly 0.5 to 1 ug RNA with random hexamers. A single record per CDR3 protein comes from TCRdb applying MiXCR to the immunoSEQ multiplex PCR reads. Here the sample spans 75,000 to 95,000 distinct CDR3 sequences, roughly 94% being singletons. Trimming pared 1 base from V and 4 bases from J, leaving 11 bases between. This CDR3 region has 14 residues. This chain links TRBV12-3 or TRBV12-4 with TRBJ2-7, with D tentatively TRBD2 (5 bases). The sample taken for sequencing was CD8+ T cells from PBMCs. The origin of this receptor is a human donor with Susac syndrome. CDR3 in amino acids: CASSLGGYFYEQYF. The DNA of the CDR3 is TGTGCCAGCAGTTTAGGCGGGTATTTTTACGAGCAGTACTTC.